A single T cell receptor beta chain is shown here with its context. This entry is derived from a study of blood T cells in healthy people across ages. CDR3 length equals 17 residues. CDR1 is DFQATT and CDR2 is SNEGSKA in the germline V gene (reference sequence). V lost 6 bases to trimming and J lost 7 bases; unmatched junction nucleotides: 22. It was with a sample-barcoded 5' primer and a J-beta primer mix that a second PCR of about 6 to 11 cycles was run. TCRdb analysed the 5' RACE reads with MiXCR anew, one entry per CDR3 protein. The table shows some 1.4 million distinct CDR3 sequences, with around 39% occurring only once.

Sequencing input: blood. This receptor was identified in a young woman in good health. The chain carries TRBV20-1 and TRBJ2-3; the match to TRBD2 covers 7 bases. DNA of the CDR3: TGCAGTGCGAACCCCGTTATTAGCGGGTACGACCCCCATACGCAGTATTTT. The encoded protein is CSANPVISGYDPHTQYF.